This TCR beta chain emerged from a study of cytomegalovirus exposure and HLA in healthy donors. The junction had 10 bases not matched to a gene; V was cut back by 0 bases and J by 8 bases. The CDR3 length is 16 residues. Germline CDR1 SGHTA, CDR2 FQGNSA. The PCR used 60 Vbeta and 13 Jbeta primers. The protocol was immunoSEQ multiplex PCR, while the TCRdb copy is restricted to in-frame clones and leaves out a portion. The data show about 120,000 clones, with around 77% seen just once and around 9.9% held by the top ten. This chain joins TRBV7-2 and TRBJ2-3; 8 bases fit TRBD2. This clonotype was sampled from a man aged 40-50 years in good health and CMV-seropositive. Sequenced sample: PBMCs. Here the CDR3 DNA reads TGTGCCAGCAGCTTAGCCTATCGGGGGGGCCAAGGTACGCAGTATTTT. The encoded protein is CASSLAYRGGQGTQYF.